Below are 16 T cell receptor beta chains sequenced from a single sample in a study of T cell repertoires in cytomegalovirus infection. MiXCR, applied by TCRdb to the reads, yields one record per CDR3 protein. Of some 300,000 distinct CDR3 sequences listed, around 10% are singletons. Specimen: PBMCs. The receptors were gathered from a human donor in good health (CMV status not recorded). Some clones in this sample may be carry-over from other donors' samples.

This clonotype was seen ten or more times. The chain uses TRBV5-1 and TRBJ2-1, with TRBD2 matching 10 bases. Germline CDR1 SGHRS, CDR2 YFSETQ. V lost 0 bases to trimming and J lost 5 bases; unmatched junction nucleotides: 5. The CDR3 sequence is 16 residues long. The CDR3 sequence: CASSLEGAGGHNEQFF. The CDR3 nucleotides read TGCGCCAGCAGCTTGGAGGGAGCGGGGGGGCACAATGAGCAGTTCTTC.

This clonotype was seen ten or more times. V gene TRBV6-1 combines with J gene TRBJ1-6; TRBD1 is a possible D gene (6 bases). Trimming shortened V by 6 bases and J by 0 bases, and 21 bases separated the two germline ends. Germline V lookup: CDR1 MNHNS, CDR2 SASEGT. The CDR3 spans 19 residues. CDR3 amino acids: CASSREFGQGSSYNSPLHF. CDR3 coding DNA: TGTGCCAGCAGCCGGGAGTTCGGGCAGGGGAGCTCCTATAATTCACCCCTCCACTTT.

The CDR3 loop reads CSARVAGDYNEQFF. DNA for the CDR3: TGCAGTGCTAGAGTAGCAGGGGATTACAATGAGCAGTTCTTC. The rearrangement joins TRBV20-1 to TRBJ2-1; a weak D match, TRBD1 (6 bases). V lost 1 base and J 4 bases, leaving 11 bases between the germline ends. Germline values: CDR1 DFQATT, CDR2 SNEGSKA (reference sequence). The CDR3 sequence is 14 residues long.

Many counts were recorded for this clonotype. CDR3 region: CASSYSGGVYGYTF. CDR3 DNA sequence: TGTGCCAGCAGTTACTCAGGAGGGGTCTATGGCTACACCTTC. V gene TRBV6-5 combines with J gene TRBJ1-2; a weak D match, TRBD1 (5 bases). The CDR3 has 14 amino acids. The V and J ends lost 0 bases and 4 bases respectively, with 9 bases between them. The germline gives CDR1 MNHEY, CDR2 SVGAGI.

This clonotype was seen many times. The chain joins TRBV14 to TRBJ2-7, with a weak D call TRBD2 (5 bases). V was cut by 0 bases and J by 6 bases, with 18 bases left in between. The CDR3 runs 16 residues. In germline, CDR1 is SGHDN, CDR2 FVKESK. The CDR3 DNA sequence: TGTGCCAGCAGCCAAGATAAGGACTCCCGAAGATCCGAGCAGTACTTC. Encoded protein: CASSQDKDSRRSEQYF.

This clonotype was observed a handful of times. The J gene is TRBJ2-2, the V gene TRBV5-1, with 7 bases aligning to TRBD2. The germline gives CDR1 SGHRS, CDR2 YFSETQ. The J segment lost 6 bases and the V segment lost 2 bases, leaving 7 bases of the junction unmatched. This CDR3 has 15 amino acids. As DNA, the CDR3 is TGCGCCAGCAGCTTTGGCGGGAGTACAGCCGGGGAGCTGTTTTTT. This codes for CASSFGGSTAGELFF. The complete variable domain, with remaining parts taken from reference TRBV5-1 and TRBJ2-2, reads KAGVTQTPRYLIKTRGQQVTLSCSPISGHRSVSWYQQTPGQGLQFLFEYFSETQRNKGNFPGRFSGRQFSNSRSEMNVSTLELGDSALYLCASSFGGSTAGELFFGEGSRLTVL.

This clonotype occurred a few times. The V and J genes are TRBV29-1 and TRBJ1-1; no reliable D call. The germline gives CDR1 SQVTM, CDR2 ANQGSEA. The CDR3 consists of 14 residues. The V end lost 0 bases, the J end lost 2 bases, and 10 bases lay between the germline ends. This CDR3 is CSVEDLEGNTEAFF. The CDR3, as DNA: TGCAGCGTTGAAGATTTGGAGGGAAACACTGAAGCTTTCTTT.

This clonotype has at least ten counts. J is TRBJ2-3 and V is TRBV7-3; a possible D gene is TRBD1 (6 bases). The CDR3 is 14 amino acids. Trimming pared 5 bases from V and 0 bases from J, leaving 9 bases between. Germline V gives CDR1 SGHTA, CDR2 FQGTGA. CDR3 residues: CASSVQGSTDTQYF. The CDR3 bases are TGTGCCAGCAGCGTGCAGGGGAGCACAGATACGCAGTATTTT.

This clonotype appeared a few times. The chain carries TRBV28 and TRBJ2-5; D may match TRBD1 or TRBD2 (5 bases each). The V gene's germline CDR1 is MDHEN and CDR2 SYDVKM. V lost 6 bases to trimming and J lost 3 bases, with 17 bases between them. This CDR3 is 15 amino acids long. The CDR3: CASSYGTSRKETQYF. The CDR3, as DNA: TGTGCCAGCAGCTATGGGACCAGCCGGAAAGAGACCCAGTACTTC.

In its sample, this clonotype was seen many times. One end of the junction is discordant with germline, which a read error may explain. The CDR3 coding sequence is TGTGCCAGTAGTATTGACACAGCTACGCAGTATTTT. Encoded protein: CASSIDTATQYF. The genes are TRBV19 and TRBJ2-3; D ambiguous. This CDR3 has 12 amino acids. Germline V gene lookup returns CDR1 LNHDA and CDR2 SQIVND (reference sequence).

The V gene is TRBV7-9, the J gene TRBJ2-7; TRBD1 aligns across 11 bases. V lost 3 bases and J lost 5; bases outside the gene matches: 3. Germline V gene sequence: CDR1 SEHNR, CDR2 FQNEAQ (reference sequence). The CDR3 is 14 residues long. The CDR3 sequence: CASSFTGQGDEQYF. As DNA, the CDR3 is TGTGCCAGCAGCTTTACGGGACAGGGGGACGAGCAGTACTTC.

There are many counts of this clonotype. The rearrangement joins TRBV28 to TRBJ2-5, with D unresolved. Trimming pared 5 bases from V and 0 bases from J, leaving 13 bases between. Germline V gives CDR1 MDHEN, CDR2 SYDVKM. There are 15 residues in the CDR3. The CDR3 DNA sequence: TGTGCCAGCAGTGCCGCGAGTGGGGACCAAGAGACCCAGTACTTC. This codes for CASSAASGDQETQYF.

This clonotype was seen repeatedly, ten times or more. The rearrangement joins TRBV6-1 to TRBJ1-1; D is uncertain. Trimming took off 10 bases at V and 1 base at J, with 16 bases between the two ends. The germline V gene has CDR1 MNHNS and CDR2 SASEGT. The CDR3 is 14 amino acids. The CDR3 DNA sequence: TGTGCCATCATCCCCGGACCCGAGAACACTGAAGCTTTCTTT. It encodes CAIIPGPENTEAFF.

This clonotype was counted many times. V and J are TRBV6-5 and TRBJ2-5; D unresolved. Germline V gene sequence: CDR1 MNHEY, CDR2 SVGAGI. There are 15 residues in the CDR3. The V end lost 2 bases, the J end lost 0 bases, and 10 bases lay between the germline ends. CDR3 residues: CASSYRASYQETQYF. CDR3 DNA sequence: TGTGCCAGCAGTTACAGGGCCTCGTACCAAGAGACCCAGTACTTC.

At least ten counts were recorded for this clonotype. This chain connects TRBV28 to TRBJ2-7, with TRBD1 matching 10 bases. CDR3 size: 14 residues. Germline V gives CDR1 MDHEN, CDR2 SYDVKM. The J segment lost 5 bases and the V segment lost 4 bases, leaving 5 bases of the junction unmatched. This CDR3 reads CASSSGQGRNEQYV. The CDR3, as DNA: TGTGCCAGCAGTTCGGGACAGGGGAGGAACGAGCAGTACGTC.

This clonotype appeared a few times. CDR3 DNA sequence: TGTGCCAGCAGCCCCCCCGGGGACAGAAAGACCCAGTACTTC. This sequence encodes CASSPPGDRKTQYF. The chain joins TRBV7-2 to TRBJ2-5; TRBD1 agrees at 7 bases. The junction had 9 bases not matched to a gene; V was cut back by 5 bases and J by 6 bases. Germline V gives CDR1 SGHTA, CDR2 FQGNSA. The CDR3 contains 14 residues.